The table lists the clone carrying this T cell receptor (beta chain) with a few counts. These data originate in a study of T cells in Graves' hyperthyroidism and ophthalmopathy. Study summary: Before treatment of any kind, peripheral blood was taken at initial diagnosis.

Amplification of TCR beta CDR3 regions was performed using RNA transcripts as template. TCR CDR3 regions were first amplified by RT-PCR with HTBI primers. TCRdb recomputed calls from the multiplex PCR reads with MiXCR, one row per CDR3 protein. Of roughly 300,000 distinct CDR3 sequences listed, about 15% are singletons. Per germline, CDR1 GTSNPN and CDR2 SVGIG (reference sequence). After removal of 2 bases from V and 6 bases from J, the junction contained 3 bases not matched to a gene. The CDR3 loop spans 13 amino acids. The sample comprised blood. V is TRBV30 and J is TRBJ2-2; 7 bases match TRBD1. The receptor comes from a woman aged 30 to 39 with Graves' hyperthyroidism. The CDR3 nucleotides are TGTGCCTGGAGTACAGGGGCGGCCGGGGAGCTGTTTTTT. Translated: CAWSTGAAGELFF.